This T cell receptor (beta chain) was documented in a study of blood T cells in healthy people across ages. With a J-beta primer mix and a sample-barcoded 5' primer, a second PCR ran 7 to 11 cycles. Each CDR3 protein gets one entry after TCRdb re-called the 5' RACE reads with MiXCR. This sample has some 1.1 million distinct CDR3 sequences, with 35% to 40% found just once. CDR3 size: 13 residues. Germline V lookup: CDR1 SQVTM, CDR2 ANQGSEA. This clonotype was picked up a small number of times. Germline is not matched at one junction end, which may reflect a read error. V and J are TRBV29-1 and TRBJ1-2, with D maybe TRBD1 (5 bases). This clonotype was obtained from a man aged 18 to 30 in good health. Sequences were obtained from blood. CDR3 sequence: CSVDRGYLYGHTF. The DNA for the CDR3 is TGCAGCGTTGACCGGGGGTACCTCTATGGCCACACCTTC. The full variable domain, rest sourced from reference TRBV29-1 and TRBJ1-2, is SAVISQKPSRDICQRGTSLTIQCQVDSQVTMMFWYRQQPGQSLTLIATANQGSEATYESGFVIDKFPISRPNLTFSTLTVSNMSPEDSSIYLCSVDRGYLYGHTFGSGTRLTVV.